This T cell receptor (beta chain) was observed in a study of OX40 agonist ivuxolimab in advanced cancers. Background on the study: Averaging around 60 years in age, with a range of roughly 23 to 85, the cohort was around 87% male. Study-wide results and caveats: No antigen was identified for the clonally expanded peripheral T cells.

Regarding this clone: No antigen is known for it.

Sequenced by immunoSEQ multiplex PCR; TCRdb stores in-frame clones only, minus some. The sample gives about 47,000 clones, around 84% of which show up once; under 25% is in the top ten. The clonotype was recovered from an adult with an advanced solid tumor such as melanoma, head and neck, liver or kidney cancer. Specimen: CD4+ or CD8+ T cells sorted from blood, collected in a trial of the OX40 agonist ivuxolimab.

Written as DNA, the CDR3 is TGTGCCGGACAGGGGGCTGCCTCTGGAAACACCATATATTTT. It yields the protein CAGQGAASGNTIYF. The V gene is TRBV30, the J gene TRBJ1-3; 11 positions match TRBD1. This CDR3 is 14 amino acids long. Unmatched junction bases numbered 3, after V lost 8 bases and J lost 0 bases. Germline CDR1 reads GTSNPN; CDR2 reads SVGIG (reference sequence).